Listed below are T cell receptor beta chains from one sample, sequenced in a study of blood T cell repertoires in COVID-19. Profiled with immunoSEQ multiplex PCR; TCRdb holds only in-frame clones, not every one. Counted here are around 300,000 clones, 90% occurring once; the ten biggest clones make up approximately 4.3%. The specimen sequenced was PBMCs or T cells enriched from blood (not recorded which). The source of these receptors is a young woman with acute COVID-19. Each CDR3 is given with its conserved first and last residue. D genes are given only for firm matches. Rows give clone size only sometimes, using once, few, many, or a class for an expanded clone.

abundance	d_gene	v_gene	j_gene	CDR3nt	CDR3aa
NA	NA	TRBV24-1	TRBJ1-5	TGTGCCACCAGTGCCTTTAATCAGCCCCAGCATTTT	CATSAFNQPQHF
NA	NA	TRBV28	TRBJ1-6	TGTGCCAGCAGTCCTCAGGTTAATTCACCCCTCCACTTT	CASSPQVNSPLHF
NA	TRBD1	TRBV7-9	TRBJ1-1	TGTGCCAGCGCTAAGGGACAGGGAAACACTGAAGCTTTCTTT	CASAKGQGNTEAFF
NA	NA	TRBV5-8	TRBJ1-3	TGTGCCAGCAGCTCCAGGGGTTTAGACACCATATATTTT	CASSSRGLDTIYF
NA	NA	TRBV3-1/TRBV3-2	TRBJ1-3	TGTGCCAGCAGCCAGCGGCTGAGCTCTGGAAACACCATATATTTT	CASSQRLSSGNTIYF
NA	NA	TRBV2	TRBJ1-2	TGTGCCAGCAGATTGACAGCAATTAACTATGGCTACACCTTC	CASRLTAINYGYTF
NA	NA	TRBV28	TRBJ2-7	TGTGCCAGCAGTTTCGCCTACGAGCAGTACTTC	CASSFAYEQYF
once	TRBD1	TRBV19	TRBJ2-7	TGTGCCAGTAGTATTAGGGGACAGGAATCGTACGAGCAGTACTTC	CASSIRGQESYEQYF
NA	TRBD1	TRBV18	TRBJ2-7	TGTGCCAGCTCACTAACAGGGGGCGGACCTAGGGAGCAGTACTTC	CASSLTGGGPREQYF
NA	TRBD1	TRBV3-1/TRBV3-2	TRBJ2-2	TGTGCCAGCAGCCCCTCCGGACAGGGGGCGAGATCCGGGGAGCTGTTTTTT	CASSPSGQGARSGELFF
NA	NA	TRBV18	TRBJ1-2	TGTGCCAGCCCCCTCCCAGGGCTCTATGGCTACACCTTC	CASPLPGLYGYTF
NA	TRBD1	TRBV30	TRBJ1-6	TGTGCCTGGGGGCAGGGGGAAAATTCACCCCTCCACTTT	CAWGQGENSPLHF
NA	TRBD1	TRBV9	TRBJ1-4	TGTGCCAGCAGCCCCCGCCGGGACAGGACTAATGAAAAACTGTTTTTT	CASSPRRDRTNEKLFF
NA	TRBD2	TRBV3-1/TRBV3-2	TRBJ2-7	TGTGCCAGCAGCCCTTTGCGGGTACTAGCGGGAGACTACGAGCAGTACTTC	CASSPLRVLAGDYEQYF
NA	TRBD2	TRBV28	TRBJ2-2	TGTGCCAGCATTCGGAACCGGGGGGGCACCGGGGAGCTGTTTTTT	CASIRNRGGTGELFF
NA	NA	TRBV28	TRBJ1-2	TGTGCCAGCAGGCAGGGAAACAACTATGGCTACACCTTC	CASRQGNNYGYTF
NA	TRBD2	TRBV10-3	TRBJ2-2	TGTGCCATCAGTGACGGCCAGCGGGAGGTCGGGGAGCTGTTTTTT	CAISDGQREVGELFF
NA	NA	TRBV7-9	TRBJ1-3	TGTGCCAGCAGTGTTATCTTAGTGGGGAGCTCTGGAAACACCATATATTTT	CASSVILVGSSGNTIYF
NA	NA	TRBV5-4	TRBJ2-7	TGTGCCAGCAGCCCTGAGACTAGGGGTGAGCAGTACTTC	CASSPETRGEQYF
NA	TRBD2	TRBV11-3	TRBJ2-4	TGTGCCAGCAGCGTATCCAGCGGGATCATTCAGTACTTC	CASSVSSGIIQYF
NA	NA	TRBV24-1	TRBJ2-3	TGTGCCACCAGTGCAGCAGATACGCAGTATTTT	CATSAADTQYF
NA	TRBD1	TRBV7-9	TRBJ1-2	TGTGCCAGCAGCTTGGGACAGGGGGCAAGTGGGGCCTATGGCTACACCTTC	CASSLGQGASGAYGYTF
NA	TRBD1	TRBV11-2	TRBJ2-7	TGTGCCAGCAGCCCGAGGACAGGAAGGGGGCAGTACTTC	CASSPRTGRGQYF
NA	TRBD2	TRBV13	TRBJ2-5	TGTGCCAGCAGCCGAAAGCTAGCGGGAAGGGAGACCCAGTACTTC	CASSRKLAGRETQYF
NA	NA	TRBV19	TRBJ1-3	TGTGCCAGTAACGACCCCGGGACTATGGGAAACACCATATATTTT	CASNDPGTMGNTIYF
NA	NA	TRBV13	TRBJ1-1	TGTGCCAGCAGCTTTAATGTGAACACTGAAGCTTTCTTT	CASSFNVNTEAFF
NA	TRBD2	TRBV7-3	TRBJ2-2	TGTGCCAGCAGCCTTTGGACTAGCGGCACCGGGGAGCTGTTTTTT	CASSLWTSGTGELFF
NA	TRBD1	TRBV5-1	TRBJ1-1	TGCGCCAGCAGCTTGGGGGACAGAATGGGCACTGAAGCTTTCTTT	CASSLGDRMGTEAFF
once	TRBD1	TRBV11-2	TRBJ1-2	TGTGCCAGCAGCTCCCGACAGGGGATAAACTATGGCTACACCTTC	CASSSRQGINYGYTF
NA	TRBD1	TRBV9	TRBJ1-5	TGTGCCAGCAGCTTGACAGGGAGAATTGATCAGCCCCAGCATTTT	CASSLTGRIDQPQHF
few	NA	TRBV7-9	TRBJ2-5	TGTGCCAGCAGCTTGCGCCGGACAGTGGCGATCCAAGAGACCCAGTACTTC	CASSLRRTVAIQETQYF
NA	TRBD1	TRBV7-9	TRBJ1-2	TGTGCCAGCAGCACACATGGGGGACAGGGGGCCACTAACTATGGCTACACCTTC	CASSTHGGQGATNYGYTF
once	NA	TRBV3-1/TRBV3-2	TRBJ2-7	TGTGCCAGCAGCCAAGGTGGGTGGTACAGTGCCTTAGACGAGCAGTACTTC	CASSQGGWYSALDEQYF
NA	TRBD2	TRBV2	TRBJ2-1	TGTGCCAGCAGGACCGGCAGTTGGGGGGGTGAGCAGTTCTTC	CASRTGSWGGEQFF